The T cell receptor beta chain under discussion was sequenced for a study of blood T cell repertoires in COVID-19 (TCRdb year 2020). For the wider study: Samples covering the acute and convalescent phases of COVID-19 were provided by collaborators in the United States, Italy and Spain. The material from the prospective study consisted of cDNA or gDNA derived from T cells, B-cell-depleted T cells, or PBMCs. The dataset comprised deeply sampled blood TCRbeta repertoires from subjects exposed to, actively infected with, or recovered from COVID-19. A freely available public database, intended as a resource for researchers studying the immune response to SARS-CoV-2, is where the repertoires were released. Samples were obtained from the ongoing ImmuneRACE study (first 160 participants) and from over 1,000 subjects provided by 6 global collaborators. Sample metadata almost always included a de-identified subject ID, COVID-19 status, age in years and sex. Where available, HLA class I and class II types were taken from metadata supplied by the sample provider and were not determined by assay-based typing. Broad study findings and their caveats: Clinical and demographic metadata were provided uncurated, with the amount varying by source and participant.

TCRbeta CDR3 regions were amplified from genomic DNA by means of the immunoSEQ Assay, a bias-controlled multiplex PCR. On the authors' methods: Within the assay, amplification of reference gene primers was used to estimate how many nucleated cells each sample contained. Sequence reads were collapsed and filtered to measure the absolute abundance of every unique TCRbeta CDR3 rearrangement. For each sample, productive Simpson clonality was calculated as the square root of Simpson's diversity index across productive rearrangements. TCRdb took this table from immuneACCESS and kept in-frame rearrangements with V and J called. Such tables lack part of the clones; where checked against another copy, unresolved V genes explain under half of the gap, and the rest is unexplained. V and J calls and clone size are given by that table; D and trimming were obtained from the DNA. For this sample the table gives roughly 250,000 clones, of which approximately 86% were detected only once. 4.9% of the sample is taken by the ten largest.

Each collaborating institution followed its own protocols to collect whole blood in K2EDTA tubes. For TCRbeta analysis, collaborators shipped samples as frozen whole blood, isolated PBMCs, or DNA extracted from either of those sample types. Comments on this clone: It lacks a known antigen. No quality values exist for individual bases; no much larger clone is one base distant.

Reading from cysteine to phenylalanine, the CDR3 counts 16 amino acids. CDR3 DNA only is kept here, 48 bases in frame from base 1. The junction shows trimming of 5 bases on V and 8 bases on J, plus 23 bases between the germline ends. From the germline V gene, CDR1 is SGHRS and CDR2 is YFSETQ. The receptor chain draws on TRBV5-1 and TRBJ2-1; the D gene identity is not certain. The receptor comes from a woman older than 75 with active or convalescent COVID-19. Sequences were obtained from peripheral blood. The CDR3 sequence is CASRAEADALQYEQFF. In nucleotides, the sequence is TGCGCCAGCAGGGCTGAGGCCGATGCCCTACAATATGAGCAGTTCTTC.